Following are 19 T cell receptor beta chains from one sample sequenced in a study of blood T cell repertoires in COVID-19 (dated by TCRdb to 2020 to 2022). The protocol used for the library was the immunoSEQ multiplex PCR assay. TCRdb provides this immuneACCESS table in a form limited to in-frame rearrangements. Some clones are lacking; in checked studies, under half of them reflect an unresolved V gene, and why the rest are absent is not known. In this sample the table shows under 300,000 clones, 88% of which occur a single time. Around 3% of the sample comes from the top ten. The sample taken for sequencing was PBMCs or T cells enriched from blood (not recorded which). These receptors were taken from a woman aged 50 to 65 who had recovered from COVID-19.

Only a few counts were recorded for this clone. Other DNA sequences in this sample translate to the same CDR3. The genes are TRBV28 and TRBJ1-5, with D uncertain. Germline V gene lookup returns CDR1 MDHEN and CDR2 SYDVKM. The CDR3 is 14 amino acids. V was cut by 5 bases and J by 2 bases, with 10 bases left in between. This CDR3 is CASSPPGGNQPQHF. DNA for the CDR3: TGTGCCAGCAGTCCCCCCGGAGGCAATCAGCCCCAGCATTTT.

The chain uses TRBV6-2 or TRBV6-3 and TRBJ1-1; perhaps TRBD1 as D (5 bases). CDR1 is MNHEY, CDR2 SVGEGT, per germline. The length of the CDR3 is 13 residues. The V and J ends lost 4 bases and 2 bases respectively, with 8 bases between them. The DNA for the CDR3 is TGTGCCAGCAGTTGGGGGGGAAACACTGAAGCTTTCTTT. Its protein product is CASSWGGNTEAFF.

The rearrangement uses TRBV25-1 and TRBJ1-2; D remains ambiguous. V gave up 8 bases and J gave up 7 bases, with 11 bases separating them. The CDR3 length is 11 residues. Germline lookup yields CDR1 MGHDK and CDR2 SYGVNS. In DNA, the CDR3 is TGTGCCAGCGGTGGTGTCTCTGGCTACACCTTC. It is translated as CASGGVSGYTF.

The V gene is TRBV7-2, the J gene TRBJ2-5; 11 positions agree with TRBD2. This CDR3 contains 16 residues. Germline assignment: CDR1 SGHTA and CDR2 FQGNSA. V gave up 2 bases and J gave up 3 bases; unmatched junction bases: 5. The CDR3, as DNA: TGTGCCAGCAGCTTACGTCCTAGCGGGAGGAAAGAGACCCAGTACTTC. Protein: CASSLRPSGRKETQYF.

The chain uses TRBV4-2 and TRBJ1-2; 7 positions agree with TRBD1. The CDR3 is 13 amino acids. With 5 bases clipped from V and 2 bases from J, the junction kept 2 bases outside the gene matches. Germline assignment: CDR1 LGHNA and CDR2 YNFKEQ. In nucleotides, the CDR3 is TGTGCCAGCAGCGGACAGGTCAACTATGGCTACACCTTC. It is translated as CASSGQVNYGYTF.

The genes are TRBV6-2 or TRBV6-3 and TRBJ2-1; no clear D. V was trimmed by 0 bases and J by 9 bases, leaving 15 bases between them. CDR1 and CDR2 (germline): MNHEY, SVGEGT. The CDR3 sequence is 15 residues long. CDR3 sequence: CASSYSILKNGEQFF. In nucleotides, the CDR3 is TGTGCCAGCAGTTACTCGATTTTGAAGAACGGTGAGCAGTTCTTC.

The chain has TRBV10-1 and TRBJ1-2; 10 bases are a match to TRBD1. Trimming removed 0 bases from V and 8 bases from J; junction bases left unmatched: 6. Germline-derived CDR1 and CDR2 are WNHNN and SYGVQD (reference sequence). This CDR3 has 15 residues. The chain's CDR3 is CASSESRGQGSGYTF. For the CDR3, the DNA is TGCGCCAGCAGTGAGTCGAGGGGACAGGGGAGCGGCTACACCTTC.

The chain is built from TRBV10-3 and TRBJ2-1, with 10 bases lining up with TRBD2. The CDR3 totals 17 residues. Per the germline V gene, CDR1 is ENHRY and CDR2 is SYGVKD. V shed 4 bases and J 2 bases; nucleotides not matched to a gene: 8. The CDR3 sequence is CAISVSLAGAPYNEQFF. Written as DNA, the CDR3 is TGTGCCATCAGTGTGTCTCTAGCGGGAGCCCCCTACAATGAGCAGTTCTTC.

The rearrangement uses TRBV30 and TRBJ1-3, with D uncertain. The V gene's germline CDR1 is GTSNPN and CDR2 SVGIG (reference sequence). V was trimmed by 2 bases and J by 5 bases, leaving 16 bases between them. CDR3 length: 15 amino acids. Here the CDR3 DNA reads TGTGCCTGGAGTATAAACATGGCATCGAGAAACACCATATATTTT. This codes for CAWSINMASRNTIYF.

The CDR3 DNA sequence: TGTGCCCGGTTTCCCGGGGAGCAGTACTTC. Its translation: CARFPGEQYF. The chain joins TRBV19 to TRBJ2-7; unclear D gene. The CDR3 has 10 residues. Germline lookup yields CDR1 LNHDA and CDR2 SQIVND (reference sequence). Trimming removed 11 bases from V and 7 bases from J, with 12 bases in between.

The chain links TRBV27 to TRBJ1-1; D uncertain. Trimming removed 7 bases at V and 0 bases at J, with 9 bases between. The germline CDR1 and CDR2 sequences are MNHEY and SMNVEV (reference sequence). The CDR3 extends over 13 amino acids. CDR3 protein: CASMAVLNTEAFF. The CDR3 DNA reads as TGTGCCAGCATGGCGGTGCTGAACACTGAAGCTTTCTTT.

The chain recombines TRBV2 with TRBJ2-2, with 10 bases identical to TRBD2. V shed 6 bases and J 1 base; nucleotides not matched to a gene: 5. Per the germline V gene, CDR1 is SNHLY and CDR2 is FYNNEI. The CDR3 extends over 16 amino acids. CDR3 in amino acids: CASRAGLAVNTGELFF. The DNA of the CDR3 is TGTGCCAGCAGAGCCGGACTAGCGGTGAACACCGGGGAGCTGTTTTTT.

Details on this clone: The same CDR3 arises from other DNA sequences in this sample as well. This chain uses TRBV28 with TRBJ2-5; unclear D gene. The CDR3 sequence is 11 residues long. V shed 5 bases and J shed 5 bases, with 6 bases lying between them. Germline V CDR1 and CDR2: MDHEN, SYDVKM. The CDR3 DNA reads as TGTGCCAGCAGTCCGAGGGAGACCCAGTACTTC. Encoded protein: CASSPRETQYF.

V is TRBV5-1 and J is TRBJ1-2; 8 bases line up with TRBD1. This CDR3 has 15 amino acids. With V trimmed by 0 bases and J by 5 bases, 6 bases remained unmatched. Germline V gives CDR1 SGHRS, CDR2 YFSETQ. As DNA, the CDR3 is TGCGCCAGCAGCTTGGCTCCAGGGGGCGAATATGGCTACACCTTC. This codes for CASSLAPGGEYGYTF.

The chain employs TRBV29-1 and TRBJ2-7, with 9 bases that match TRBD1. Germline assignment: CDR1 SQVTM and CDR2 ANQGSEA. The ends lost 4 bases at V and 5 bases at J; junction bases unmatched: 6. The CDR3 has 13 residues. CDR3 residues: CSVGGQGGNEQYF. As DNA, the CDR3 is TGCAGCGTTGGGGGACAGGGCGGCAACGAGCAGTACTTC.

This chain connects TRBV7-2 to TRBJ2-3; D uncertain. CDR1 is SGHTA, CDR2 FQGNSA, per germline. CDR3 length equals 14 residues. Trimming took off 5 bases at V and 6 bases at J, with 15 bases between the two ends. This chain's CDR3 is CASSTTLPWDTQYF. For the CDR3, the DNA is TGTGCCAGCAGCACCACTCTACCATGGGATACGCAGTATTTT.

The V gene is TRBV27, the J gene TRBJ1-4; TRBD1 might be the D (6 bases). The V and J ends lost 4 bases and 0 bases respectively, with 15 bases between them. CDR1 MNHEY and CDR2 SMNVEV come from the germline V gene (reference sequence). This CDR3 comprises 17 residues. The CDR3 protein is CASSSRPGQPTNEKLFF. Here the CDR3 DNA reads TGTGCCAGCAGTTCTCGACCGGGACAACCAACTAATGAAAAACTGTTTTTT.

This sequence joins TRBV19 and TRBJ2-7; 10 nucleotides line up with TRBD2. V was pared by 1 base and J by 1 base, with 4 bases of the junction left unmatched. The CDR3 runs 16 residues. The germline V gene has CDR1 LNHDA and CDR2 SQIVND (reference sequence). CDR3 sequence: CASSIAGGLASYEQYF. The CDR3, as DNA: TGTGCCAGTAGTATAGCAGGGGGACTAGCGTCCTACGAGCAGTACTTC.

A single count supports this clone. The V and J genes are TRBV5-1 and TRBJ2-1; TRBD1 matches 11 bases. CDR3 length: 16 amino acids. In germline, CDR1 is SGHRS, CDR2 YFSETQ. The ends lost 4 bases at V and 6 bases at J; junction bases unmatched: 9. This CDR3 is CASSRGTGGTGNEQFF. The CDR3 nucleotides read TGCGCCAGCAGCCGGGGGACAGGGGGAACGGGCAATGAGCAGTTCTTC.